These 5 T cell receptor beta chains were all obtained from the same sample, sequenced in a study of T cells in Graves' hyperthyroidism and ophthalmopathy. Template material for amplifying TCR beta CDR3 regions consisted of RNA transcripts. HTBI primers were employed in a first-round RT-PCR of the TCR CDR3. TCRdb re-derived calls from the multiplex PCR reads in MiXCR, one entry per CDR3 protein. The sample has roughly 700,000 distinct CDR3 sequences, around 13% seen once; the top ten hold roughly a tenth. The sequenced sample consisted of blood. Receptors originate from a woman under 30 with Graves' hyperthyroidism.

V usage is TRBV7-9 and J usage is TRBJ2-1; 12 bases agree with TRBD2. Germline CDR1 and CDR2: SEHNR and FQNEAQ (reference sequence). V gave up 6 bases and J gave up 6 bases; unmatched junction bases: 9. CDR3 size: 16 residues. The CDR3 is CASSQGGTSGPNEQFF. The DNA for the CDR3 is TGTGCCAGCAGTCAAGGGGGGACTAGCGGGCCCAATGAGCAGTTCTTC.

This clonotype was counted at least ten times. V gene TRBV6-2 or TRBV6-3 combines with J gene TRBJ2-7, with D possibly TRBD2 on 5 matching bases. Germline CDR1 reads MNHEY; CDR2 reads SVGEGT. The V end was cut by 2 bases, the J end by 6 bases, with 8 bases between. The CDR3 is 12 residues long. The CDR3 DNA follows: TGTGCCAGCAGTTACCCGCGGGCCGAGCAGTACTTC. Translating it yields CASSYPRAEQYF.

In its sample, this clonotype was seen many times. The DNA for the CDR3 is TGTGCCAGCAGTTACGGTGGCCCCGTACGGGAGACCCAGTACTTC. Protein: CASSYGGPVRETQYF. The chain has TRBV6-2 or TRBV6-3 and TRBJ2-5; D call uncertain. CDR3 length equals 15 residues. Germline loops: CDR1 MNHEY, CDR2 SVGEGT. V dropped 2 bases and J dropped 5 bases, with 15 bases sitting between them.

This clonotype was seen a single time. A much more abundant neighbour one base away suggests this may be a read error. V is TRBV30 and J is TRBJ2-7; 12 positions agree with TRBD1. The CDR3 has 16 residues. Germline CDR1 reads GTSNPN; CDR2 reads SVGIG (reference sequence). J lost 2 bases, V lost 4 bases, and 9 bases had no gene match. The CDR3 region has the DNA TGTGCCTGGACGTTGGGGGGACAGGGGGCAACCTACGAGCAGTACTTC. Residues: CAWTLGGQGATYEQYF. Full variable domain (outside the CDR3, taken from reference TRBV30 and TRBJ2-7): SQTIHQWPATLVQPVGSPLSLECTVEGTSNPNLYWYRQAAGRGLQLLFYSVGIGQISSEVPQNLSASRPQDRQFILSSKKLLLSDSGFYLCAWTLGGQGATYEQYFGPGTRLTVT.

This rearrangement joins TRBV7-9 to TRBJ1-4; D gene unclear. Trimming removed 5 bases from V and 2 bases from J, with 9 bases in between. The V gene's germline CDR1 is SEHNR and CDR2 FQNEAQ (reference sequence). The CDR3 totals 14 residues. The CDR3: CASSIRETNEKLFF. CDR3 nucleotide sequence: TGTGCCAGCAGCATAAGAGAGACTAATGAAAAACTGTTTTTT.